This entry features one T cell receptor (beta chain) sequence. Original data processing: Estimation of nucleated cell counts relied on the amplification of reference gene primers. The repertoire was sequenced with immunoSEQ multiplex PCR; TCRdb's copy has only in-frame clones and lacks some. That table is the source of V, J and clone size, and D and trimming were worked out from the DNA. The sample lists approximately 67,000 clones; 91% were seen once. Germline V gene sequence: CDR1 MDHEN, CDR2 SYDVKM. This CDR3 region has 15 residues. With 2 bases removed from V and 4 bases from J, the gap between germline ends came to 15 bases. This specimen comes from a study of blood T cell repertoires in COVID-19. As for the study in general: COVID-19 samples from acute and convalescent phases originated in the United States, Italy and Spain.

The V and J genes are TRBV28 and TRBJ2-7; TRBD2 is a possible D gene (5 bases). Material for sequencing was peripheral blood. The source of this sequence is a human donor in a cohort sampled during active COVID-19. The DNA of the CDR3 is TGTGCCAGCAGTTTAATGGGTAGCGTGGGGTACGAGCAGTACTTC. It codes for CASSLMGSVGYEQYF.